Described below is a single T cell receptor beta chain sequence and its context. This sample was included in a study of blood T cell repertoires in COVID-19. Study overall: COVID-19 samples collected from the United States, Italy and Spain covered acute and convalescent phases.

This CDR3 has 15 amino acids. The V gene's germline CDR1 is SGDLS and CDR2 YYNGEE. The trim removed 0 bases at V and 7 bases at J, leaving 5 bases unmatched. Original methodology: Estimation of nucleated cell counts relied on the amplification of reference gene primers. Sequencing was performed with immunoSEQ multiplex PCR; in TCRdb, only in-frame clones are kept and a portion is missing. V and J calls and clone size are given by that table; D and trimming were obtained from the DNA. In the table there are around 70,000 clones, around 86% of which are singletons. The gene calls are TRBV9 and TRBJ2-2; 8 positions match TRBD1. This clonotype was obtained from a woman aged 18-29 years with acute or convalescent COVID-19. Sequenced: peripheral blood. The CDR3 region has the DNA TGTGCCAGCAGCGTAGAACAGGGGGGCATCGGGGAGCTGTTTTTT. It translates to CASSVEQGGIGELFF.